Sequencing of this TCR beta chain was carried out in a study of control samples from healthy donors and cancer patients. Sequenced by immunoSEQ multiplex PCR; TCRdb stores in-frame clones only, minus some. Of about 160,000 clones in the sample, 80% to 95% were seen once. The germline V and J ends were trimmed by 4 bases and 0 bases, with 14 bases remaining between them. The CDR3 sequence is 16 residues long. Looked up from germline, CDR1 is SGHTS and CDR2 is YDEGEE. The TCR originated in a man aged 18 to 29 in good health. The specimen was blood. The V gene is TRBV5-8, the J gene TRBJ2-4; D gene unclear. CDR3 amino acids: CASSLRLSGAKNIQYF. Here the CDR3 DNA reads TGTGCCAGCAGCCTCCGTCTATCCGGAGCCAAAAACATTCAGTACTTC.